These 23 T cell receptor beta chains came from one sample sequenced in a study of T cell responses to AZD1222 COVID-19 vaccine. The method was immunoSEQ multiplex PCR; TCRdb's version includes in-frame clones alone and lacks a portion of them. The top ten hold 5.5% of the sample, which has 150,000 to 160,000 clones, roughly 90% seen once. Sequencing used peripheral blood, obtained on day 0 of MenACWY control vaccination. The source of these receptors is an adult in good health.

About this clone itself: Distinct nucleotide sequences in the sample also encode this CDR3. The chain is built from TRBV20-1 and TRBJ1-2; possibly TRBD1 for D (6 bases). This CDR3 has 11 residues. V shed 4 bases and J shed 3 bases, with 6 bases lying between them. Germline loops: CDR1 DFQATT, CDR2 SNEGSKA (reference sequence). The CDR3 protein is CSATGDYGYTF. The CDR3 region has the DNA TGCAGTGCTACAGGGGACTATGGCTACACCTTC.

The rearrangement joins TRBV19 to TRBJ2-7; D unresolved. The CDR3 runs 14 residues. Trimming cost V 1 base and J 2 bases, with 9 bases left between them. The germline V gene has CDR1 LNHDA and CDR2 SQIVND (reference sequence). DNA for the CDR3: TGTGCCAGTAGTATAGGGACGGCGACCTACGAGCAGTACTTC. It codes for CASSIGTATYEQYF.

This chain uses TRBV18 with TRBJ2-6, with a tentative D call TRBD1 (5 bases). Germline V CDR1 and CDR2: KGHSH, LQKENI. Trimming took 2 bases from V and 0 from J, leaving 11 bases between them. This CDR3 region has 17 residues. The CDR3 here is CASSPYGHRSGANVLTF. The CDR3 nucleotides read TGTGCCAGCTCACCATATGGACACCGCTCTGGGGCCAACGTCCTGACTTTC. The whole variable domain, filled in from reference TRBV18 and TRBJ2-6, reads NAGVMQNPRHLVRRRGQEARLRCSPMKGHSHVYWYRQLPEEGLKFMVYLQKENIIDESGMPKERFSAEFPKEGPSILRIQQVVRGDSAAYFCASSPYGHRSGANVLTFGAGSRLTVL.

The chain joins TRBV24-1 to TRBJ2-1, with D perhaps TRBD1 (5 bases). V was trimmed by 4 bases and J by 4 bases, leaving 13 bases between them. Germline V gives CDR1 KGHDR, CDR2 SFDVKD. The CDR3 is 15 residues long. CDR3 sequence: CATSDALQGYNEQFF. The DNA of the CDR3 is TGTGCCACCAGTGACGCGCTCCAGGGATACAATGAGCAGTTCTTC.

The gene calls are TRBV5-1 and TRBJ2-5, with D perhaps matching TRBD2 (6 bases). Trimming shortened V by 4 bases and J by 5 bases, and 12 bases separated the two germline ends. This CDR3 spans 13 amino acids. The germline gives CDR1 SGHRS, CDR2 YFSETQ. The CDR3 DNA follows: TGCGCCAGCAGCCGGGACTTCCAGGAGACCCAGTACTTC. Its protein product is CASSRDFQETQYF. The variable domain in full, completed from reference TRBV5-1 and TRBJ2-5, reads KAGVTQTPRYLIKTRGQQVTLSCSPISGHRSVSWYQQTPGQGLQFLFEYFSETQRNKGNFPGRFSGRQFSNSRSEMNVSTLELGDSALYLCASSRDFQETQYFGPGTRLLVL.

The genes are TRBV10-3 and TRBJ1-2, with TRBD1 identical over 9 bases. This CDR3 comprises 17 residues. The trim removed 0 bases at V and 4 bases at J, leaving 9 bases unmatched. Germline loops: CDR1 ENHRY, CDR2 SYGVKD. This CDR3 is CAISESVTGGRSYGYTF. DNA for the CDR3: TGTGCCATCAGTGAGTCGGTGACAGGGGGAAGAAGCTATGGCTACACCTTC.

This chain uses TRBV3-1 (or the pseudogene TRBV3-2) with TRBJ2-5; 12 nucleotides line up with TRBD2. The CDR3 is made up of 18 amino acids. V was clipped by 1 base and J by 1 base; unmatched bases: 7. Germline V CDR1 and CDR2: LGHDT, YNNKEL (reference sequence). The CDR3 region has the DNA TGTGCCAGCAGCCAAGGACTAGCGGGGGCCTCTGTCCAAGAGACCCAGTACTTC. Translating gives CASSQGLAGASVQETQYF.

The chain combines TRBV5-1 with TRBJ1-4, with a tentative D call TRBD1 (5 bases). V lost 0 bases and J lost 4, with 13 bases in between. The CDR3 spans 16 residues. CDR1 is SGHRS, CDR2 YFSETQ, per germline. The CDR3 DNA sequence: TGCGCCAGCAGCTTGGGTCCGGGACTGGATAATGAAAAACTGTTTTTT. Translation: CASSLGPGLDNEKLFF.

This clone was observed a few times. The rearrangement joins TRBV4-3 to TRBJ1-6, with TRBD1 as a possible D gene (5 bases). Trimming shortened V by 2 bases and J by 8 bases, and 16 bases separated the two germline ends. Germline V gene data show CDR1 as LGHNA and CDR2 as YSLEER. The CDR3 runs 16 residues. CDR3 sequence: CASSQTAVGGDSPLHF. CDR3 DNA sequence: TGCGCCAGCAGCCAAACTGCTGTGGGGGGAGATTCACCCCTCCACTTT.

The rearrangement uses TRBV30 and TRBJ1-1, with D uncertain. The CDR3 length is 14 residues. Germline CDR1 is GTSNPN and CDR2 is SVGIG (reference sequence). The V end was cut by 0 bases, the J end by 0 bases, with 8 bases between. The CDR3 sequence: CAWSVSLLNTEAFF. The CDR3 nucleotides are TGTGCCTGGAGTGTATCTCTTTTGAACACTGAAGCTTTCTTT.

The chain recombines TRBV14 with TRBJ1-2, with D uncertain. Trimming took off 0 bases at V and 3 bases at J, with 11 bases between the two ends. CDR3 length equals 15 residues. CDR1 and CDR2 from the germline V gene are SGHDN and FVKESK. The chain's CDR3 is CASSQDGRPHYGYTF. CDR3 DNA: TGTGCCAGCAGCCAAGATGGGAGGCCGCACTATGGCTACACCTTC.

V is TRBV11-1 and J is TRBJ2-3; TRBD1 matches at 11 bases. The CDR3 spans 15 residues. V was pared by 5 bases and J by 5 bases, with 6 bases of the junction left unmatched. Germline values: CDR1 SGHAT, CDR2 FQDESV (reference sequence). The CDR3 DNA reads TGTGCCAGCAGCCCGGGACAGGGGGGTAGAGATACGCAGTATTTT. Its translation is CASSPGQGGRDTQYF.

The V gene is TRBV5-1, the J gene TRBJ1-4; D is perhaps TRBD1 (5 bases). Trimming removed 4 bases from V and 1 base from J, with 11 bases in between. The germline CDR1 and CDR2 sequences are SGHRS and YFSETQ. The CDR3 has 15 amino acids. The chain's CDR3 is CASSGGTLTNEKLFF. The CDR3 nucleotides read TGCGCCAGCAGCGGGGGGACTTTAACTAATGAAAAACTGTTTTTT.

This rearrangement joins TRBV18 to TRBJ1-5; D gene ambiguous. Trimming cost V 3 bases and J 0 bases, with 12 bases left between them. The CDR3 has 16 amino acids. Germline-derived CDR1 and CDR2 are KGHSH and LQKENI. CDR3 in amino acids: CASSPETLPSNQPQHF. Written as DNA, the CDR3 is TGTGCCAGCTCACCCGAGACACTACCTAGCAATCAGCCCCAGCATTTT.

The genes are TRBV4-2 and TRBJ1-2, with D possibly TRBD1 on 5 matching bases. Germline CDR1 and CDR2: LGHNA and YNFKEQ. The CDR3 contains 15 residues. The ends were cut back, 0 bases at V and 8 bases at J, with 16 bases in the middle. The CDR3 DNA reads as TGTGCCAGCAGCCAAGATTATGGAGGGGCCGACGGCTACACCTTC. Its protein product is CASSQDYGGADGYTF.

V and J are TRBV7-2 and TRBJ2-7; no definite D call. Trimming cost V 3 bases and J 4 bases, with 10 bases left between them. CDR3 length equals 13 residues. CDR1 and CDR2 (germline): SGHTA, FQGNSA. CDR3 nucleotide sequence: TGTGCCAGCAGCTTTTCCTCGACGTACGAGCAGTACGTC. The encoded protein is CASSFSSTYEQYV.

This clone was detected once. CDR3 DNA sequence: TGTGCCAGTAGAGGTTGGGACGGTGAAAAACTGTTTTTT. Amino acids: CASRGWDGEKLFF. This rearrangement joins TRBV19 to TRBJ1-4; D possibly corresponds to TRBD1 (5 bases). V was shortened by 6 bases and J by 7 bases, with 12 bases between the two germline ends. CDR1 and CDR2 from the germline V gene are LNHDA and SQIVND (reference sequence). CDR3 length: 13 amino acids.

The chain is built from TRBV25-1 and TRBJ2-6; possibly TRBD2 for D (6 bases). The germline gives CDR1 MGHDK, CDR2 SYGVNS. V was clipped by 0 bases and J by 0 bases, with 6 bases between them. The CDR3 is 16 residues long. The CDR3 bases are TGTGCCAGCAGTGAATACGGGGGCTCTGGGGCCAACGTCCTGACTTTC. Protein: CASSEYGGSGANVLTF.

The J gene is TRBJ2-7, the V gene TRBV28; TRBD1 matches at 12 bases. The V gene's germline CDR1 is MDHEN and CDR2 SYDVKM. This CDR3 region has 15 residues. Trimming removed 5 bases from V and 7 bases from J; junction bases left unmatched: 9. CDR3 residues: CASSTPGQGAGEQYV. The DNA of the CDR3 is TGTGCCAGCAGTACACCGGGACAGGGGGCTGGAGAGCAGTACGTC.

The chain recombines TRBV2 with TRBJ1-1; 7 bases match TRBD1. J gave up 2 bases and V 7 bases, and 7 bases lay outside the gene matches. The V gene's germline CDR1 is SNHLY and CDR2 FYNNEI. The CDR3 extends over 14 amino acids. In DNA, the CDR3 is TGTGCCAGCAAAGAGGGGGCCTTCAACACTGAAGCTTTCTTT. Amino acid sequence: CASKEGAFNTEAFF.

The chain has TRBV2 and TRBJ1-5; D perhaps matches TRBD1 (5 bases). The V gene's germline CDR1 is SNHLY and CDR2 FYNNEI. CDR3 size: 14 residues. Between the trimmed V and J ends, which lost 8 bases and 4 bases, there was a span of 15 bases. Written as DNA, the CDR3 is TGTGCCAGCTCGGGGGGGACGGATAATCAGCCCCAGCATTTT. Its translation: CASSGGTDNQPQHF.

V gene TRBV18 combines with J gene TRBJ1-2; D may be TRBD1 (5 bases). The CDR3 is made up of 15 amino acids. Germline CDR1 and CDR2: KGHSH and LQKENI. Trimming stripped 3 bases from V and 6 bases from J, with 17 bases between. CDR3 loop: CASSPAGGALNGYTF. Written as DNA, the CDR3 is TGTGCCAGCTCACCCGCCGGAGGGGCCCTCAATGGCTACACCTTC. Based on the CDR3 plus reference TRBV18 and TRBJ1-2, the full variable domain is NAGVMQNPRHLVRRRGQEARLRCSPMKGHSHVYWYRQLPEEGLKFMVYLQKENIIDESGMPKERFSAEFPKEGPSILRIQQVVRGDSAAYFCASSPAGGALNGYTFGSGTRLTVV.

The CDR3 here is CASSLGTGYNEQFF. CDR3 coding DNA: TGTGCCAGCAGCTTGGGGACAGGTTACAATGAGCAGTTCTTC. The chain has TRBV5-8 and TRBJ2-1, with 7 bases fitting TRBD1. CDR3 length: 14 amino acids. The germline V gene has CDR1 SGHTS and CDR2 YDEGEE. V gave up 0 bases and J gave up 4 bases; unmatched junction bases: 1. Based on the CDR3 plus reference TRBV5-8 and TRBJ2-1, the full variable domain is EAGVTQSPTHLIKTRGQQATLRCSPISGHTSVYWYQQALGLGLQFLLWYDEGEERNRGNFPPRFSGRQFPNYSSELNVNALELEDSALYLCASSLGTGYNEQFFGPGTRLTVL.